The 26 T cell receptor beta chains below come from one sample, sequenced in a study of blood T cell repertoires in COVID-19. Clones were read by immunoSEQ multiplex PCR, and TCRdb kept only the in-frame ones, dropping some. The table includes approximately 300,000 clones, roughly 90% detected once. Sample: peripheral blood. The source of these receptors is a man in his late teens or twenties who had recovered from COVID-19.

This clone was seen once. This sequence joins TRBV19 and TRBJ2-7; perhaps TRBD2 as D (6 bases). V was trimmed by 5 bases and J by 3 bases, leaving 14 bases between them. The germline V gene encodes CDR1 LNHDA and CDR2 SQIVND (reference sequence). This CDR3 has 14 amino acids. The CDR3 nucleotides read TGTGCCAGTAGTCAGGAGGGAGCGGGCTACGAGCAGTACTTC. Protein product: CASSQEGAGYEQYF.

The chain is built from TRBV29-1 and TRBJ1-2; TRBD1 matches 9 bases. This CDR3 has 13 residues. J lost 8 bases, V lost 4 bases, and 8 bases had no gene match. Germline CDR1 reads SQVTM; CDR2 reads ANQGSEA. The CDR3 reads CSVADRGLLGYTF. Written as DNA, the CDR3 is TGCAGCGTTGCGGACAGGGGCCTTCTCGGCTACACCTTC.

V usage is TRBV5-4 and J usage is TRBJ2-3; 7 nucleotides match TRBD1. The trim removed 4 bases at V and 0 bases at J, leaving 8 bases unmatched. Germline V gene sequence: CDR1 SGHNT, CDR2 YYREEE (reference sequence). CDR3 size: 16 residues. The CDR3 DNA reads TGTGCCAGCAGCCAAACAGGGGTACCTAGCACAGATACGCAGTATTTT. As protein: CASSQTGVPSTDTQYF.

The rearrangement joins TRBV4-1 to TRBJ2-5, with D hard to call. CDR1 and CDR2 from the germline V gene are MGHRA and YSYEKL. The ends were cut back, 1 base at V and 5 bases at J, with 17 bases in the middle. The CDR3 is made up of 16 amino acids. The CDR3 loop is CASSQASPLSIETQYF. The CDR3 bases are TGCGCCAGCAGCCAAGCTTCCCCGTTGAGTATCGAGACCCAGTACTTC.

The V gene is TRBV6-2 or TRBV6-3, the J gene TRBJ2-3, with D possibly matching TRBD1 (5 bases). This CDR3 contains 12 residues. V shed 5 bases and J shed 6 bases, with 9 bases lying between them. The germline gives CDR1 MNHEY, CDR2 SVGEGT. CDR3 sequence reads: CASSKGRDTQYF. For the CDR3, the DNA is TGTGCCAGCAGTAAGGGGCGGGATACGCAGTATTTT.

This clone was seen a single time. The CDR3 protein is CSVERGHSSYEQYF. The DNA for the CDR3 is TGCAGCGTTGAAAGGGGGCATAGCTCCTACGAGCAGTACTTC. The rearrangement links TRBV29-1 to TRBJ2-7, with TRBD1 identical over 7 bases. Germline V gene sequence: CDR1 SQVTM, CDR2 ANQGSEA. This CDR3 is 14 amino acids long. V gave up 2 bases and J gave up 0 bases; unmatched junction bases: 4.

CDR3 sequence reads: CASSYVRLEQFF. The CDR3 DNA reads as TGTGCCAGCAGTTACGTCCGGTTAGAGCAGTTCTTC. The gene calls are TRBV6-2 or TRBV6-3 and TRBJ2-1, with no clear D. V lost 2 bases to trimming and J lost 10 bases, with 9 bases between them. CDR3 length: 12 amino acids. Germline values: CDR1 MNHEY, CDR2 SVGEGT.

V and J are TRBV10-3 and TRBJ1-1; 10 bases line up with TRBD1. Germline CDR1 and CDR2: ENHRY and SYGVKD. The CDR3 length is 17 residues. V lost 0 bases and J lost 0; bases outside the gene matches: 4. Here the CDR3 reads CAISESLGQGMNTEAFF. CDR3 nucleotide sequence: TGTGCCATCAGTGAGTCCTTGGGACAGGGGATGAACACTGAAGCTTTCTTT.

V and J are TRBV2 and TRBJ2-1, with TRBD1 identical over 11 bases. Per the germline V gene, CDR1 is SNHLY and CDR2 is FYNNEI. Trimming took 7 bases from V and 7 from J; bases not matched to a gene: 6. The length of the CDR3 is 14 residues. The DNA of the CDR3 is TGTGCCAGCACTCCAGGACAGGGGGCGAATGAGCAGTTCTTC. Its protein is CASTPGQGANEQFF.

The V call is TRBV4-1, the J call TRBJ2-5; 7 bases fit TRBD2. With V trimmed by 2 bases and J by 5 bases, 11 bases remained unmatched. Germline lookup yields CDR1 MGHRA and CDR2 YSYEKL. The length of the CDR3 is 16 residues. This chain's CDR3 is CASSQQQGGGRETQYF. The CDR3 nucleotides read TGCGCCAGCAGCCAACAACAAGGCGGGGGTAGGGAGACCCAGTACTTC.

The chain uses TRBV19 and TRBJ1-5, with 9 positions matching TRBD1. Per germline, CDR1 LNHDA and CDR2 SQIVND (reference sequence). The CDR3 loop spans 14 amino acids. The junction had 5 bases not matched to a gene; V was cut back by 7 bases and J by 4 bases. The CDR3 DNA sequence: TGTGCCAGTACCCCCGACAGGGGGAATCAGCCCCAGCATTTT. Amino acid sequence: CASTPDRGNQPQHF.

This chain uses TRBV7-9 with TRBJ2-2, with a tentative D call TRBD1 (6 bases). V was cut by 1 base and J by 3 bases, with 6 bases left in between. CDR1 and CDR2 (germline): SEHNR, FQNEAQ (reference sequence). The CDR3 loop spans 14 amino acids. CDR3: CASSLGQDTGELFF. CDR3 in DNA: TGTGCCAGCAGCTTAGGACAGGACACCGGGGAGCTGTTTTTT.

The CDR3 protein is CASSWPGSGDFYEQYF. In DNA form, the CDR3 reads TGCGCCAGCAGCTGGCCGGGTAGCGGGGACTTCTACGAGCAGTACTTC. This sequence joins TRBV5-1 and TRBJ2-7; 8 bases match TRBD2. The trim removed 3 bases at V and 3 bases at J, leaving 11 bases unmatched. Germline V gene lookup returns CDR1 SGHRS and CDR2 YFSETQ. The CDR3 consists of 16 residues.

V gene TRBV5-4 combines with J gene TRBJ2-5; D gene ambiguous. CDR1 and CDR2 from the germline V gene are SGHNT and YYREEE (reference sequence). The ends were cut back, 4 bases at V and 5 bases at J, with 9 bases in the middle. The length of the CDR3 is 12 residues. The CDR3 loop reads CASSHPGETQYF. The CDR3 region has the DNA TGTGCCAGCAGCCACCCCGGGGAGACCCAGTACTTC. Filled out from reference TRBV5-4 and TRBJ2-5, the complete variable domain reads ETGVTQSPTHLIKTRGQQVTLRCSSQSGHNTVSWYQQALGQGPQFIFQYYREEENGRGNFPPRFSGLQFPNYSSELNVNALELDDSALYLCASSHPGETQYFGPGTRLLVL.

The rearrangement joins TRBV7-3 to TRBJ2-1; TRBD1 matches at 11 bases. Germline V gene lookup returns CDR1 SGHTA and CDR2 FQGTGA. V shed 5 bases, J shed 0 bases, and the junction held 15 bases outside the gene matches. This CDR3 contains 20 residues. CDR3 bases: TGTGCCAGCAGCGAGAGAGGACAGGGGGCGGCGGGACGCTCCTACAATGAGCAGTTCTTC. This sequence encodes CASSERGQGAAGRSYNEQFF.

This clone was recorded once. The chain's CDR3 is CASSLLAVEQFF. In DNA, the CDR3 is TGTGCCAGCAGCTTATTGGCCGTTGAGCAGTTCTTC. The V call is TRBV13, the J call TRBJ2-1; D is undetermined. The CDR3 totals 12 residues. Germline assignment: CDR1 PRHDT and CDR2 FYEKMQ (reference sequence). V shed 2 bases and J shed 9 bases, with 8 bases lying between them.

This clone turned up a few times. V and J are TRBV7-9 and TRBJ1-1; D is possibly TRBD1 (5 bases). The CDR3 loop spans 13 amino acids. V shed 8 bases and J shed 4 bases, with 14 bases lying between them. CDR1 and CDR2 from the germline V gene are SEHNR and FQNEAQ (reference sequence). The CDR3 DNA is TGTGCCAGCGAGCAACGGGGGTCCACTGAAGCTTTCTTT. Its protein product is CASEQRGSTEAFF.

The V call is TRBV5-6, the J call TRBJ1-6; D is possibly TRBD1 (6 bases). This CDR3 has 14 residues. Germline V gene data show CDR1 as SGHDT and CDR2 as YYEEEE. V was pared by 2 bases and J by 9 bases, with 12 bases between. CDR3 region: CASSLGGAGSPLHF. CDR3 in DNA: TGTGCCAGCAGCTTAGGGGGGGCTGGTTCACCCCTCCACTTT.

The chain combines TRBV4-1 with TRBJ1-4; no clear D gene. The CDR3 runs 16 residues. CDR1 MGHRA and CDR2 YSYEKL come from the germline V gene. The ends were cut back, 1 base at V and 0 bases at J, with 9 bases in the middle. The CDR3 nucleotides read TGCGCCAGCAGCCAAGGAGGGAGTGCAACTAATGAAAAACTGTTTTTT. Translation: CASSQGGSATNEKLFF.

The V and J genes are TRBV4-1 and TRBJ2-5, with TRBD1 matching 10 bases. The V gene's germline CDR1 is MGHRA and CDR2 YSYEKL. CDR3 length: 18 residues. J was trimmed by 3 bases and V by 0 bases; bases with no gene match: 10. Here the CDR3 DNA reads TGCGCCAGCAGCCAAGACCCCGGGGGAGGGACAGGGGAAGAGACCCAGTACTTC. Encoded protein: CASSQDPGGGTGEETQYF.

The chain links TRBV10-3 to TRBJ2-7; D is perhaps TRBD1 (5 bases). The length of the CDR3 is 17 residues. Between the trimmed V and J ends, which lost 3 bases and 0 bases, there was a span of 18 bases. Germline values: CDR1 ENHRY, CDR2 SYGVKD. The DNA for the CDR3 is TGTGCCATCAGTGATCGGCTTGTCAGGGTGAGCTCCTACGAGCAGTACTTC. This sequence encodes CAISDRLVRVSSYEQYF.

The chain has TRBV30 and TRBJ2-1, with D uncertain. This CDR3 region has 14 residues. The V gene's germline CDR1 is GTSNPN and CDR2 SVGIG (reference sequence). Trimming cost V 4 bases and J 0 bases, with 10 bases left between them. The CDR3 coding sequence is TGTGCCTGGAAATTGGGCTACTCCTACAATGAGCAGTTCTTC. Protein product: CAWKLGYSYNEQFF.

The CDR3 region has the DNA TGTGCCAGCTCACCACCGGGAGGCCTAGTGGGAACAGATACGCAGTATTTT. Amino acids: CASSPPGGLVGTDTQYF. The rearrangement joins TRBV18 to TRBJ2-3; D possibly corresponds to TRBD2 (6 bases). Germline CDR1 KGHSH, CDR2 LQKENI. The ends were cut back, 0 bases at V and 3 bases at J, with 16 bases in the middle. The length of the CDR3 is 17 residues.

This rearrangement joins TRBV12-3 or TRBV12-4 to TRBJ1-1; D call uncertain. The CDR3 runs 13 residues. V lost 4 bases and J lost 5, with 11 bases in between. CDR3 sequence: CASSSVRGTEAFF. The DNA of the CDR3 is TGTGCCAGCAGTTCGGTTCGAGGAACTGAAGCTTTCTTT.

This rearrangement joins TRBV7-2 to TRBJ2-5; 9 nucleotides match TRBD2. Germline V gives CDR1 SGHTA, CDR2 FQGNSA. The CDR3 is made up of 16 amino acids. J lost 7 bases, V lost 5 bases, and 14 bases had no gene match. The CDR3 nucleotides read TGTGCCAGCAGCACGGGACTAGCCCTAAGGGAAGGGACCCAGTACTTC. It specifies CASSTGLALREGTQYF.

CDR3 loop: CASSLGQGGGTEAFF. In DNA form, the CDR3 reads TGTGCCAGCTCACTGGGGCAGGGCGGGGGCACTGAAGCTTTCTTT. The chain is built from TRBV18 and TRBJ1-1, with a tentative D call TRBD1 (5 bases). V shed 4 bases and J shed 4 bases, with 16 bases lying between them. The V gene's germline CDR1 is KGHSH and CDR2 LQKENI. The CDR3 is 15 amino acids.